The source of this TCR beta chain is a study of blood T cells in healthy people across ages. About the study: About one barcoded beta molecule per two T cells came from capture by template switching.

Combining a sample-barcoded 5' primer with a J-beta primer mix, a second PCR ran for roughly 6 to 12 cycles. In TCRdb, the 5' RACE reads were re-called with MiXCR into one record per CDR3 protein. This repertoire shows over a million distinct CDR3 sequences, 40% to 50% found once; its top ten account for approximately 17%. Germline loops: CDR1 MNHNS, CDR2 SASEGT. The CDR3 spans 15 residues. This clonotype turned up a few times. The chain links TRBV6-1 to TRBJ2-1, with TRBD2 matching 11 bases. The J call may be faulty, since TRBJ2-7 better matches the DNA end. The source is a woman aged 60 to 75 in good health. The sample consisted of blood. The CDR3 DNA is TGTGCCAGCAGCGGGGGACTAGCGGCTTACAATGAGCAGTACTTC. Its translation: CASSGGLAAYNEQYF.